This TCR beta chain was recovered during a study of cytomegalovirus exposure and HLA in healthy donors. The primer mix had 60 Vbeta and 13 Jbeta primers. Only in-frame clones appear in the TCRdb table, and some are missing; sequencing was by immunoSEQ multiplex PCR. The table has about 150,000 clones, about 78% seen once. General observations from the study: Productive rates of about 90% or about 30% were seen for most TCR beta V segments in an earlier analysis. Reports described diagnosis of cytomegalovirus status by the classifier as highly specific and sensitive.

Regarding this clone: The antigen is unknown.

V was shortened by 3 bases and J by 2 bases, with 7 bases between the two germline ends. Germline V gene data show CDR1 as PRHDT and CDR2 as FYEKMQ (reference sequence). The CDR3 consists of 13 residues. This chain uses TRBV13 with TRBJ1-2; D is undetermined. The receptor was derived from a man aged 45-65 years in good health and CMV-seropositive. Sequencing used PBMCs. The CDR3: CASSLNSNYGYTF. The CDR3 nucleotides are TGTGCCAGCAGCTTGAACAGCAACTATGGCTACACCTTC.